Shown below are 32 T cell receptor beta chains from a single sample sequenced in a study of blood T cell repertoires in COVID-19. Profiled with immunoSEQ multiplex PCR; TCRdb holds only in-frame clones, not every one. The repertoire holds about 220,000 clones, around 82% seen once, with 3.6% in the top ten. Specimen: peripheral blood. The receptors here all came from a woman older than 75 with acute or convalescent COVID-19.

The J gene is TRBJ2-3, the V gene TRBV5-1; 10 bases line up with TRBD2. The V gene end was trimmed by 2 bases and the J gene end by 2 bases; junction bases not matched to a gene: 2. The length of the CDR3 is 15 residues. CDR1 and CDR2 (germline): SGHRS, YFSETQ. The CDR3 is CASSFTSGATDTQYF. The CDR3 nucleotides read TGCGCCAGCAGCTTTACTAGCGGGGCCACAGATACGCAGTATTTT.

The CDR3 nucleotides are TGTGCCAGCCGGGGGGATAATTCACCCCTCCACTTT. Protein sequence: CASRGDNSPLHF. The V gene is TRBV13, the J gene TRBJ1-6; maybe TRBD1 (5 bases). The CDR3 consists of 12 residues. Germline lookup yields CDR1 PRHDT and CDR2 FYEKMQ (reference sequence). The V and J ends lost 8 bases and 5 bases respectively, with 7 bases between them. Supplemented by reference TRBV13 and TRBJ1-6, the full variable domain reads AAGVIQSPRHLIKEKRETATLKCYPIPRHDTVYWYQQGPGQDPQFLISFYEKMQSDKGSIPDRFSAQQFSDYHSELNMSSLELGDSALYFCASRGDNSPLHFGNGTRLTVT.

The chain is built from TRBV12-3 or TRBV12-4 and TRBJ1-5; TRBD1 matches 10 bases. V lost 6 bases, J lost 11 bases, and 7 bases stayed unmatched. This CDR3 contains 13 residues. CDR3 loop: CASSRRDRGTQHF. Here the CDR3 DNA reads TGTGCCAGCAGCCGCCGGGACAGGGGTACCCAGCATTTT.

The chain carries TRBV7-8 and TRBJ1-5, with 12 nucleotides matching TRBD1. With V trimmed by 8 bases and J by 8 bases, 1 base remained unmatched. Germline assignment: CDR1 SGHVS and CDR2 FQNEAQ. This CDR3 contains 12 residues. CDR3 residues: CASGTGGKPQHF. The CDR3 DNA is TGTGCCAGCGGGACAGGGGGCAAGCCCCAGCATTTT.

The rearrangement joins TRBV20-1 to TRBJ2-1; perhaps TRBD1 as D (5 bases). Trimming stripped 3 bases from V and 10 bases from J, with 13 bases between. The CDR3 covers 12 residues. Germline CDR1 reads DFQATT; CDR2 reads SNEGSKA (reference sequence). DNA of the CDR3: TGCAGTGCTAGTCCCAGGGCGGACGAGCAGTTCTTC. Protein sequence: CSASPRADEQFF.

Note on this clone: Different DNA sequences within this sample yield the same CDR3. V gene TRBV10-3 combines with J gene TRBJ2-5; D gene uncertain. V lost 3 bases to trimming and J lost 5 bases, with 7 bases between them. Germline CDR1 ENHRY, CDR2 SYGVKD. The CDR3 runs to 12 residues. CDR3 protein: CAISDSGETQYF. The CDR3 nucleotides read TGTGCCATCAGTGACTCCGGGGAGACCCAGTACTTC.

The CDR3 region is CASSARQGAMNTEAFF. The CDR3 region has the DNA TGTGCCAGCAGCGCCAGACAGGGGGCGATGAACACTGAAGCTTTCTTT. This chain connects TRBV7-9 to TRBJ1-1; 10 bases map to TRBD1. The ends lost 5 bases at V and 0 bases at J; junction bases unmatched: 6. The CDR3 length is 16 residues. Germline assignment: CDR1 SEHNR and CDR2 FQNEAQ (reference sequence).

This clone was observed a handful of times. The chain joins TRBV11-2 to TRBJ1-6; the match to TRBD1 covers 7 bases. Germline V gene data show CDR1 as SGHAT and CDR2 as FQNNGV. The CDR3 is 15 residues long. Trimming cost V 1 base and J 11 bases; bases outside gene matches: 8. CDR3 bases: TGTGCCAGCAGCTTAGTTAACCAGGGGGTCGCACCCCTCCACTTT. Translated: CASSLVNQGVAPLHF. The full variable domain, completed using reference TRBV11-2 and TRBJ1-6, is EAGVAQSPRYKIIEKRQSVAFWCNPISGHATLYWYQQILGQGPKLLIQFQNNGVVDDSQLPKDRFSAERLKGVDSTLKIQPAKLEDSAVYLCASSLVNQGVAPLHFGNGTRLTVT.

The genes are TRBV5-1 and TRBJ1-2; D is unclear. The CDR3 contains 13 residues. Germline V lookup: CDR1 SGHRS, CDR2 YFSETQ. Trimming shortened V by 0 bases and J by 7 bases, and 10 bases separated the two germline ends. CDR3 bases: TGCGCCAGCAGCTTGGGGGTGACGGGTGGCTACACCTTC. The encoded protein is CASSLGVTGGYTF. Based on the CDR3 plus reference TRBV5-1 and TRBJ1-2, the full variable domain is KAGVTQTPRYLIKTRGQQVTLSCSPISGHRSVSWYQQTPGQGLQFLFEYFSETQRNKGNFPGRFSGRQFSNSRSEMNVSTLELGDSALYLCASSLGVTGGYTFGSGTRLTVV.

This sequence joins TRBV27 and TRBJ1-2; unclear D gene. This CDR3 contains 15 residues. Trimming took 5 bases from V and 7 from J, leaving 20 bases between them. Germline V gene sequence: CDR1 MNHEY, CDR2 SMNVEV (reference sequence). The CDR3 coding sequence is TGTGCCAGCAGTCCCAGAGGGATTGTTCTCTCTGGCTACACCTTC. This translates into CASSPRGIVLSGYTF.

The CDR3 loop is CASSDGQQETQYF. CDR3 sequence (DNA): TGTGCCAGCAGTGATGGGCAGCAAGAGACCCAGTACTTC. The chain is built from TRBV2 and TRBJ2-5, with D unclear. With 3 bases removed from V and 2 bases from J, the gap between germline ends came to 7 bases. The length of the CDR3 is 13 residues. Per the germline V gene, CDR1 is SNHLY and CDR2 is FYNNEI. The full variable domain, rest sourced from reference TRBV2 and TRBJ2-5, is EPEVTQTPSHQVTQMGQEVILRCVPISNHLYFYWYRQILGQKVEFLVSFYNNEISEKSEIFDDQFSVERPDGSNFTLKIRSTKLEDSAMYFCASSDGQQETQYFGPGTRLLVL.

The CDR3 spells CASSLNNSPLHF. In DNA form, the CDR3 reads TGTGCCAGCAGCCTAAATAATTCACCCCTCCACTTT. The chain uses TRBV7-2 and TRBJ1-6, with D unclear. CDR1 and CDR2 from the germline V gene are SGHTA and FQGNSA. The CDR3 contains 12 residues. The V gene lost 5 bases and the J gene lost 5 bases, with 4 bases spanning the gap.

Many counts were recorded for this clone. The chain recombines TRBV28 with TRBJ2-7, with 7 bases lining up with TRBD1. The CDR3 consists of 13 residues. Germline V gene data show CDR1 as MDHEN and CDR2 as SYDVKM. Trimming removed 5 bases from V and 7 bases from J; junction bases left unmatched: 8. DNA for the CDR3: TGTGCCAGCAGTATCGGACAGGTCGGGGAGCAGTACTTC. As protein: CASSIGQVGEQYF.

The chain links TRBV5-4 to TRBJ1-2, with a tentative D call TRBD1 (5 bases). V lost 1 base and J lost 8, with 9 bases in between. Per germline, CDR1 SGHNT and CDR2 YYREEE (reference sequence). There are 12 residues in the CDR3. CDR3 in DNA: TGTGCCAGCAGCTTGTCAGGGTTGGGCTACACCTTC. Translated, it gives CASSLSGLGYTF.

This rearrangement joins TRBV19 to TRBJ1-1; D ambiguous. The CDR3 has 12 residues. Deletions cut 6 bases from V and 3 bases from J, with 8 bases between. CDR1 and CDR2 from the germline V gene are LNHDA and SQIVND (reference sequence). The DNA of the CDR3 is TGTGCCAGTAGGTGGTCGGACACTGAAGCTTTCTTT. Protein: CASRWSDTEAFF. Full variable domain (outside the CDR3, taken from reference TRBV19 and TRBJ1-1): DGGITQSPKYLFRKEGQNVTLSCEQNLNHDAMYWYRQDPGQGLRLIYYSQIVNDFQKGDIAEGYSVSREKKESFPLTVTSAQKNPTAFYLCASRWSDTEAFFGQGTRLTVV.

The rearrangement links TRBV6-5 to TRBJ2-3; 10 bases align to TRBD2. The ends lost 2 bases at V and 8 bases at J; junction bases unmatched: 4. Germline values: CDR1 MNHEY, CDR2 SVGAGI. CDR3 length equals 14 residues. The chain's CDR3 is CASSYRTSGGTQYF. Here the CDR3 DNA reads TGTGCCAGCAGTTACAGGACTAGCGGAGGTACGCAGTATTTT.

This clone showed up just a few times. The gene calls are TRBV5-6 and TRBJ1-3; no definite D call. The CDR3 has 14 amino acids. Trimming left V 1 base short and J 0 bases short, with 5 bases between. Germline CDR1 reads SGHDT; CDR2 reads YYEEEE. The CDR3 spells CASSLPLSGNTIYF. CDR3 nucleotides: TGTGCCAGCAGCTTGCCCCTCTCTGGAAACACCATATATTTT.

This clone was seen more than once but under ten times. V is TRBV6-5 and J is TRBJ1-5; 8 bases map to TRBD1. The V gene end was trimmed by 6 bases and the J gene end by 1 base; junction bases not matched to a gene: 5. The CDR3 is 15 amino acids. CDR1 and CDR2 (germline): MNHEY, SVGAGI. As DNA, the CDR3 is TGTGCCAGCAGCACGACAGGGGTGAGCAATCAGCCCCAGCATTTT. This translates into CASSTTGVSNQPQHF.

The chain combines TRBV24-1 with TRBJ2-3; D is unclear. The CDR3 is 13 amino acids. The V gene lost 2 bases and the J gene lost 5 bases, with 7 bases spanning the gap. Germline V gene lookup returns CDR1 KGHDR and CDR2 SFDVKD. This CDR3 reads CATSDYPRDTQYF. The CDR3 DNA is TGTGCCACCAGTGATTATCCTAGAGATACGCAGTATTTT.

The chain uses TRBV7-9 and TRBJ2-7; possible D gene TRBD2, 5 bases. Between the trimmed V and J ends, which lost 4 bases and 4 bases, there was a span of 17 bases. The CDR3 runs to 15 residues. Per germline, CDR1 SEHNR and CDR2 FQNEAQ (reference sequence). The CDR3 sequence: CASSSGGGPIYEQYF. CDR3 in DNA: TGTGCCAGCAGCTCCGGAGGAGGACCAATTTACGAGCAGTACTTC.

This clone was counted a few times. This chain joins TRBV29-1 and TRBJ1-1; TRBD1 is a possible D gene (6 bases). This CDR3 is built from 12 residues. Germline V gives CDR1 SQVTM, CDR2 ANQGSEA. V was pared by 3 bases and J by 5 bases, with 10 bases between. The CDR3 loop reads CSVDRGETEAFF. The CDR3 DNA is TGCAGCGTTGACAGGGGTGAGACTGAAGCTTTCTTT. Full variable domain (missing parts from reference TRBV29-1 and TRBJ1-1): SAVISQKPSRDICQRGTSLTIQCQVDSQVTMMFWYRQQPGQSLTLIATANQGSEATYESGFVIDKFPISRPNLTFSTLTVSNMSPEDSSIYLCSVDRGETEAFFGQGTRLTVV.

The chain carries TRBV30 and TRBJ2-1; TRBD1 matches at 7 bases. CDR3 length equals 15 residues. The junction had 10 bases not matched to a gene; V was cut back by 5 bases and J by 3 bases. The germline CDR1 and CDR2 sequences are GTSNPN and SVGIG (reference sequence). The CDR3 protein is CAWSETGTVYNEQFF. CDR3 DNA sequence: TGTGCCTGGTCTGAAACCGGGACAGTCTACAATGAGCAGTTCTTC.

The chain has TRBV5-4 and TRBJ2-5; 8 bases are a match to TRBD1. Trimming cost V 2 bases and J 4 bases; bases outside gene matches: 7. Per the germline V gene, CDR1 is SGHNT and CDR2 is YYREEE (reference sequence). The CDR3 covers 15 residues. Here the CDR3 reads CASSFKQGAGETQYF. Written as DNA, the CDR3 is TGTGCCAGCAGCTTCAAGCAGGGGGCGGGAGAGACCCAGTACTTC.

This chain connects TRBV27 to TRBJ1-5, with 7 bases fitting TRBD1. Losses at the gene ends were 5 bases for V and 6 bases for J; bases not matched to a gene: 13. This CDR3 region has 16 residues. The germline CDR1 and CDR2 sequences are MNHEY and SMNVEV (reference sequence). CDR3 region: CASSGPGRGVGQPQHF. The CDR3 DNA reads TGTGCCAGCAGTGGACCGGGCAGGGGGGTCGGTCAGCCCCAGCATTTT.

This clone has a single count. CDR3 region: CASSPGGGGNTEAFF. In nucleotides, the CDR3 is TGTGCCAGCAGCCCTGGGGGCGGCGGGAACACTGAAGCTTTCTTT. The chain employs TRBV11-2 and TRBJ1-1, with a weak D call TRBD1 (6 bases). This CDR3 has 15 residues. With 5 bases removed from V and 1 base from J, the gap between germline ends came to 14 bases. Germline CDR1 reads SGHAT; CDR2 reads FQNNGV. Using reference TRBV11-2 and TRBJ1-1 for the parts outside the CDR3, the full variable domain is EAGVAQSPRYKIIEKRQSVAFWCNPISGHATLYWYQQILGQGPKLLIQFQNNGVVDDSQLPKDRFSAERLKGVDSTLKIQPAKLEDSAVYLCASSPGGGGNTEAFFGQGTRLTVV.

This clone occurred a few times. The chain carries TRBV6-5 and TRBJ1-6, with D possibly matching TRBD1 (5 bases). Trimming removed 8 bases from V and 3 bases from J, with 14 bases in between. The germline V gene has CDR1 MNHEY and CDR2 SVGAGI. The CDR3 extends over 15 amino acids. The CDR3 coding sequence is TGTGCCAGCGCCGGGGGGAAAGGCTATAATTCACCCCTCCACTTT. Translation: CASAGGKGYNSPLHF.

This chain connects TRBV7-9 to TRBJ1-3; D is unresolved. CDR1 and CDR2 from the germline V gene are SEHNR and FQNEAQ (reference sequence). Trimming took off 5 bases at V and 2 bases at J, with 13 bases between the two ends. This CDR3 is built from 15 residues. CDR3 bases: TGTGCCAGCAGCCAGGTAGTTGGTCCTGGAAACACCATATATTTT. Its translation: CASSQVVGPGNTIYF.

V gene TRBV19 combines with J gene TRBJ1-3; TRBD1 might be the D (5 bases). The CDR3 loop spans 16 amino acids. Germline V CDR1 and CDR2: LNHDA, SQIVND (reference sequence). V gave up 3 bases and J gave up 1 base, with 13 bases separating them. The chain's CDR3 is CASSMKGSLSGNTIYF. CDR3 nucleotide sequence: TGTGCCAGTAGTATGAAGGGGTCCCTATCTGGAAACACCATATATTTT.

The CDR3 sequence: CASSLERGRGDTQYF. The CDR3 DNA reads TGTGCCAGCAGCTTGGAGCGGGGGCGGGGAGATACGCAGTATTTT. The genes are TRBV5-4 and TRBJ2-3, with 8 bases lining up with TRBD2. V shed 0 bases, J shed 5 bases, and the junction held 5 bases outside the gene matches. CDR1 is SGHNT and CDR2 is YYREEE in the germline V gene (reference sequence). This CDR3 region has 15 residues.

This chain links TRBV19 with TRBJ1-2; D is perhaps TRBD1 (5 bases). The germline V gene encodes CDR1 LNHDA and CDR2 SQIVND (reference sequence). CDR3 size: 14 residues. Trimming cost V 5 bases and J 4 bases, with 14 bases left between them. The DNA of the CDR3 is TGTGCCAGTAGTCCGGGGGGGTTCCCCTATGGCTACACCTTC. Protein sequence: CASSPGGFPYGYTF.

V usage is TRBV5-1 and J usage is TRBJ2-7, with D possibly TRBD2 on 7 matching bases. The CDR3 covers 15 residues. Germline loops: CDR1 SGHRS, CDR2 YFSETQ. Trimming stripped 4 bases from V and 3 bases from J, with 17 bases between. CDR3 DNA: TGCGCCAGCAGCCTACGGGGGGCAGGAGACTACGAGCAGTACTTC. Amino acid sequence: CASSLRGAGDYEQYF.

The V gene is TRBV7-9, the J gene TRBJ2-7; D uncertain. V was shortened by 1 base and J by 3 bases, with 10 bases between the two germline ends. The CDR3 runs 14 residues. Per the germline V gene, CDR1 is SEHNR and CDR2 is FQNEAQ (reference sequence). In DNA, the CDR3 is TGTGCCAGCAGCTTAGGAGGCGGTGGCTACGAGCAGTACTTC. Amino acids: CASSLGGGGYEQYF.